Below, 14 T cell receptor beta chains from the same sample are listed, as sequenced in a study of blood T cell repertoires in COVID-19 (dated by TCRdb to the early 2020s). The library was obtained by the immunoSEQ multiplex PCR assay. TCRdb obtained this table from immuneACCESS and retained in-frame rearrangements with V and J assigned. These tables miss some clones; where compared with another copy, unresolved V genes account for less than half of the shortfall, and the remainder is unexplained. Within this sample are fewer than 300,000 clones, with about 91% of them counted one time only. More than 1% of the sample goes to the ten largest clones. Sequencing was performed on PBMCs or T cells enriched from blood (not recorded which). These receptors originate from a woman aged 40 to 50 with acute COVID-19.

The chain links TRBV29-1 to TRBJ1-5; tentatively, D is TRBD1 (6 bases). The V gene lost 7 bases and the J gene lost 3 bases, with 16 bases spanning the gap. The germline gives CDR1 SQVTM, CDR2 ANQGSEA. The CDR3 sequence is 14 residues long. The CDR3 reads CSASGADSNQPQHF. CDR3 DNA: TGCAGCGCGTCAGGGGCGGACTCCAATCAGCCCCAGCATTTT.

The genes are TRBV5-4 and TRBJ2-3, with TRBD2 matching 10 bases. Germline CDR1 is SGHNT and CDR2 is YYREEE (reference sequence). Trimming took 1 base from V and 3 from J; bases not matched to a gene: 2. The CDR3 extends over 15 amino acids. The CDR3 protein is CASSLSSGSTDTQYF. CDR3 nucleotide sequence: TGTGCCAGCAGCTTGTCTAGCGGGAGTACAGATACGCAGTATTTT.

The sample holds a few counts of this clone. V is TRBV28 and J is TRBJ1-2; the D gene is possibly TRBD1 (6 bases). The CDR3 length is 16 residues. Germline values: CDR1 MDHEN, CDR2 SYDVKM. V lost 1 base to trimming and J lost 7 bases, with 19 bases between them. CDR3 in amino acids: CASSLFGTSIWGGYTF. The CDR3 DNA reads TGTGCCAGCAGTTTATTCGGGACAAGCATATGGGGTGGCTACACCTTC.

The chain links TRBV28 to TRBJ1-6; 9 positions match TRBD1. Germline lookup yields CDR1 MDHEN and CDR2 SYDVKM. V was clipped by 3 bases and J by 3 bases; unmatched bases: 12. There are 19 residues in the CDR3. The CDR3 loop is CASSFGDRVQSVYNSPLHF. DNA of the CDR3: TGTGCCAGCAGTTTCGGGGACAGGGTTCAAAGCGTCTATAATTCACCCCTCCACTTT.

The chain combines TRBV7-8 with TRBJ2-1; 11 bases are a match to TRBD1. The CDR3 spans 17 residues. J lost 5 bases, V lost 5 bases, and 11 bases had no gene match. CDR1 and CDR2 (germline): SGHVS, FQNEAQ. This chain's CDR3 is CASSPLQWGQGDNEQFF. The CDR3 DNA sequence: TGTGCCAGCAGCCCGCTCCAGTGGGGACAGGGGGACAATGAGCAGTTCTTC. Together with reference TRBV7-8 and TRBJ2-1, the CDR3 gives the full variable domain: GAGVSQSPRYKVAKRGQDVALRCDPISGHVSLFWYQQALGQGPEFLTYFQNEAQLDKSGLPSDRFFAERPEGSVSTLKIQRTQQEDSAVYLCASSPLQWGQGDNEQFFGPGTRLTVL.

The V gene is TRBV5-1, the J gene TRBJ2-7, with D uncertain. Germline lookup yields CDR1 SGHRS and CDR2 YFSETQ. The CDR3 sequence is 13 residues long. V was shortened by 3 bases and J by 3 bases, with 10 bases between the two germline ends. CDR3 sequence reads: CASSSPPGYEQYF. In DNA form, the CDR3 reads TGCGCCAGCAGCTCACCCCCAGGCTACGAGCAGTACTTC.

This clone was detected only once. The chain employs TRBV3-1 (or the pseudogene TRBV3-2) and TRBJ2-1; 9 nucleotides match TRBD1. Germline values: CDR1 LGHDT, CDR2 YNNKEL (reference sequence). The CDR3 sequence is 16 residues long. The trim removed 0 bases at V and 3 bases at J, leaving 3 bases unmatched. The CDR3 sequence: CASSQETGGYYNEQFF. In DNA, the CDR3 is TGTGCCAGCAGCCAAGAGACAGGGGGATACTACAATGAGCAGTTCTTC.

This rearrangement joins TRBV19 to TRBJ2-1; 10 bases are shared with TRBD2. J lost 4 bases, V lost 1 base, and 4 bases had no gene match. This CDR3 has 16 residues. Germline V gene data show CDR1 as LNHDA and CDR2 as SQIVND (reference sequence). The CDR3 nucleotides read TGTGCCAGTAGTATAGCGCTAGCGGGAGCTTACAATGAGCAGTTCTTC. Residues: CASSIALAGAYNEQFF.

The CDR3 protein is CASSQGATEAFF. The CDR3 DNA follows: TGTGCCAGCAGCCAGGGTGCCACTGAAGCTTTCTTT. The chain links TRBV9 to TRBJ1-1, with D maybe TRBD1 (5 bases). In germline, CDR1 is SGDLS, CDR2 YYNGEE. CDR3 length: 12 residues. V dropped 4 bases and J dropped 4 bases, with 8 bases sitting between them.

V gene TRBV7-8 combines with J gene TRBJ1-1, with D uncertain. The germline V gene encodes CDR1 SGHVS and CDR2 FQNEAQ. The V gene lost 2 bases and the J gene lost 0 bases, with 7 bases spanning the gap. The CDR3 has 14 amino acids. The CDR3 loop is CASSLFSVNTEAFF. CDR3 in DNA: TGTGCCAGCAGCTTATTCTCTGTGAACACTGAAGCTTTCTTT.

The genes are TRBV24-1 and TRBJ1-1, with a weak D call TRBD1 (5 bases). Trimming pared 4 bases from V and 3 bases from J, leaving 14 bases between. Germline lookup yields CDR1 KGHDR and CDR2 SFDVKD. CDR3 length: 15 residues. Written as DNA, the CDR3 is TGTGCCACCAGTGACCCCAGGGAGGGTGACACTGAAGCTTTCTTT. The encoded protein is CATSDPREGDTEAFF.

The CDR3 DNA reads TGCGCCAGCAGCCGCTACTCGGGACAGCATGAAGCTTTCTTT. Residues: CASSRYSGQHEAFF. The chain combines TRBV4-1 with TRBJ1-1, with 7 positions matching TRBD1. Germline CDR1 reads MGHRA; CDR2 reads YSYEKL. CDR3 length: 14 residues. V shed 4 bases, J shed 7 bases, and the junction held 9 bases outside the gene matches.

This clone was picked up one time. The chain uses TRBV5-1 and TRBJ1-1; D not certain. V was cut by 0 bases and J by 0 bases, with 9 bases left in between. CDR1 is SGHRS and CDR2 is YFSETQ in the germline V gene. The CDR3 has 15 residues. The CDR3 bases are TGCGCCAGCAGCTTGGATTTAGTGATGAACACTGAAGCTTTCTTT. As protein: CASSLDLVMNTEAFF.

The V and J genes are TRBV28 and TRBJ1-1; D uncertain. Looked up from germline, CDR1 is MDHEN and CDR2 is SYDVKM. The CDR3 is 13 residues long. The V end was cut by 4 bases, the J end by 0 bases, with 6 bases between. The CDR3 DNA follows: TGTGCCAGCAGTTCCCTTGTGAACACTGAAGCTTTCTTT. Translating it yields CASSSLVNTEAFF. Filled out from reference TRBV28 and TRBJ1-1, the complete variable domain reads DVKVTQSSRYLVKRTGEKVFLECVQDMDHENMFWYRQDPGLGLRLIYFSYDVKMKEKGDIPEGYSVSREKKERFSLILESASTNQTSMYLCASSSLVNTEAFFGQGTRLTVV.